This passage covers 18 T cell receptor delta chains from one sample sequenced in a study of gamma delta lymphoproliferative disorders and STAT genes. TCRdb fed the multiplex PCR reads to CATT. The data contain about 700 delta-chain clones, more than 1.5% of them singletons. The receptor sequences were amplified from genomic DNA of peripheral blood mononuclear cells. The sample taken for sequencing was blood. Receptors were obtained from a human donor in good health.

By sample fraction, this clone is large (0.1 to 1%). Distinct nucleotide sequences in the sample also encode this CDR3. The V and J genes are TRDV1 and TRDJ1; weak D call: TRDD3 (6 bases). Trimming removed 2 bases at V and 0 bases at J, with 16 bases between. The CDR3 has 17 amino acids. Germline values: CDR1 TSWWSYY, CDR2 QGS. The CDR3 is CALGEKGWGQYTDKLIF. The CDR3 region has the DNA TGTGCTCTTGGGGAAAAGGGCTGGGGACAGTACACCGATAAACTCATCTTT.

This clone showed up just a few times. It differs at one base from a far larger clone, so likely a read error. The same CDR3 arises from other DNA sequences in this sample as well. V usage is TRDV3 and J usage is TRDJ1; maybe TRDD3 (6 bases). Germline CDR1 reads TVYSNPD; CDR2 reads GDNSRS (reference sequence). Trimming pared 1 base from V and 2 bases from J, leaving 23 bases between. This CDR3 has 17 amino acids. CDR3 residues: CAFIGTGDTPHTDKLIF. The CDR3 DNA is TGTGCCTTTATTGGGACTGGTGATACGCCACATACCGATAAACTCATCTTT.

On this clone: The same CDR3 arises from other DNA sequences in this sample as well. The V gene was left uncalled, and the J gene is TRDJ1; the DNA was not compared with TRDD3, the D call given in the table. This CDR3 is built from 20 residues. For the CDR3, the DNA is TGTGCTCTTGGGGGGGGGGTGGGGGAGGGATTCCCCTCTTACACCGATAAACTCATCTTT. It yields the protein CALGGGVGEGFPSYTDKLIF.

Comment on this clone: This likely stems from a read error, as it lies one base from a far larger clone. Other nucleotide sequences in the sample specify the same CDR3. The chain uses TRDV1 and TRDJ1; D may be TRDD3 (6 bases). Per the germline V gene, CDR1 is TSWWSYY and CDR2 is QGS. The CDR3 covers 17 residues. The CDR3 spells CALGEKGWGQYTDKLIF. CDR3 coding DNA: TGTGCCCTTGGGGAAAAGGGCTGGGGACAGTACACCGATAAACTCATCTTT.

On this clone: With a far larger clone one base away, a read error is the likely cause. The same CDR3 can be traced to other DNA sequences in this sample. The V call is TRDV2, the J call TRDJ1; 7 bases agree with TRDD3. The CDR3 consists of 16 residues. Germline values: CDR1 GEAIGNYY, CDR2 EKD. The CDR3 DNA sequence: TGTGCCTGTGACACTCTGGGGGGGACGTACACCGATAAGCTCATCTTT. Translating gives CACDTLGGTYTDKLIF.

The sample holds a few counts of this clone. This is likely an artifact of a read error, given a far larger clone one base away. The chain carries TRDV1 and TRDJ1, with 7 bases fitting TRDD3. This CDR3 is 23 amino acids long. Germline V gene lookup returns CDR1 TSWWSYY and CDR2 QGS. The V and J ends lost 0 bases and 4 bases, in that order; junction bases with no gene match: 29. The DNA for the CDR3 is TGTGCTCTTGGGGAACTCCCATTCCCTGGCCCCGGATACTGGAGGATACGCCACGATAAACTCATCTTT. Encoded protein: CALGELPFPGPGYWRIRHDKLIF.

Note on this clone: This DNA's translation and the protein TCRdb lists, from a much larger clone, do not match at residue 4, likely due to a read error; the protein shown is translated from the DNA. The chain's CDR3 is CAYGRAPPTVLGSNTDKLIF. CDR3 bases: TGTGCTTATGGGAGGGCTCCTCCTACCGTACTGGGGAGTAACACCGATAAACTCATCTTT. The rearrangement links TRAV38-2/DV8 to TRDJ1; TRDD3 might be the D (7 bases). The CDR3 sequence is 20 residues long. The germline CDR1 and CDR2 sequences are TSESDYY and QEAYKQQN.

The called J gene is TRDJ1, whereas the V gene has no call; the table calls TRDD3, which could not be checked here. CDR3 length: 16 residues. Written as DNA, the CDR3 is TGTGCCTCCCCCCCCGGGGGATACCCACCGGCCGATAAACTCATCTTT. It encodes CASPPGGYPPADKLIF.

This clone was observed a handful of times. TCRdb pairs this DNA with a much larger clone's protein that differs at residue 22, likely a read error; the protein shown was translated from the DNA. This chain links TRDV1 with TRDJ1; 11 bases are a match to TRDD3. The CDR3 consists of 26 residues. CDR1 and CDR2 from the germline V gene are TSWWSYY and QGS. J was trimmed by 6 bases and V by 0 bases; bases with no gene match: 36. The CDR3 loop reads CALGELALPDYRPLHLLGDKRNKLIF. CDR3 DNA: TGTGCTCTTGGGGAACTAGCTCTTCCTGACTACCGACCCTTACACCTACTGGGGGATAAAAGGAATAAACTCATCTTT.

This clone was picked up a small number of times. Since a far larger clone is one base different, this is likely a read error. This CDR3 is also generated by other DNA sequences in the sample. The rearrangement joins TRDV3 to TRDJ1; the D gene is possibly TRDD3 (6 bases). CDR3 length equals 17 residues. The germline CDR1 and CDR2 sequences are TVYSNPD and GDNSRS (reference sequence). Trimming stripped 1 base from V and 0 bases from J, with 21 bases between. The CDR3 DNA reads as TGTGCCTTTATTGGGACTGGTGATACGCCGCACACCGATAAACTCATCTTT. Residues: CAFIGTGDTPHTDKLIF.

Comments on this clone: The protein held in TCRdb is that of a much larger clone and does not match this DNA's translation at residue 17, likely because of a read error; the protein shown is translated from the DNA. V is TRDV1 and J is TRDJ1; TRDD3 matches 11 bases. The CDR3 spans 23 residues. Germline-derived CDR1 and CDR2 are TSWWSYY and QGS. V lost 0 bases and J lost 4; bases outside the gene matches: 25. The CDR3 nucleotides are TGTGCTCTTGGGGAACTCCCATTCCCTGGCCCCGGATACTGGGGGATATGCCACGATAAACTCATCTTT. Translated: CALGELPFPGPGYWGICHDKLIF.

A note on this clone: The protein that TCRdb holds for this DNA derives from a much larger clone and differs from the translated DNA at residue 10, which likely indicates a read error; the protein shown here is translated from the DNA. The chain recombines TRDV2 with TRDJ1; 8 positions agree with TRDD3. The V gene end was trimmed by 0 bases and the J gene end by 5 bases; junction bases not matched to a gene: 13. The CDR3 contains 17 residues. Germline V gene data show CDR1 as GEAIGNYY and CDR2 as EKD. CDR3 coding DNA: TGTGCCTGTGACACCGTATACTGGGGGGTACGCGAGGATAAACTCATCTTT. Translation gives CACDTVYWGVREDKLIF.

This clone showed up just a few times. This probably arose from a read error, given a far larger clone one base away. This CDR3 is also generated by other DNA sequences in the sample. The rearrangement links TRDV1 to TRDJ1; 9 positions match TRDD3. CDR1 and CDR2 from the germline V gene are TSWWSYY and QGS. After removal of 0 bases from V and 8 bases from J, the junction contained 28 bases not matched to a gene. This CDR3 is built from 22 residues. The CDR3 nucleotides read TGTGCTCTTGGGGAACTATTCCCCCTACTCCCTATTGCCGTCTGGGGGATGGAAAAACTCATCTTT. It encodes CALGELFPLLPIAVWGMEKLIF.

In this sample, this clone turned up a few times. This sequence is one base from a far larger clone and is likely a read error. The V call is TRDV1, the J call TRDJ1; 9 bases are a match to TRDD3. This CDR3 comprises 24 residues. Losses at the gene ends were 5 bases for V and 0 bases for J; bases not matched to a gene: 31. CDR1 and CDR2 from the germline V gene are TSWWSYY and QGS. This CDR3 is CALGNEVVWGIILYWGTYTDKLIF. CDR3 in DNA: TGTGCTCTTGGGAACGAGGTCGTCTGGGGTATTATCCTATACTGGGGGACTTACACCGATAAACTCATCTTT.

This clone turned up a few times. The protein in TCRdb stems from a much larger clone and differs at residue 14 from this DNA's translation, likely a read error; here the protein is translated from the DNA. The V and J genes are TRDV2 and TRDJ1, with 9 bases identical to TRDD3. The CDR3 consists of 21 residues. With 0 bases clipped from V and 1 base from J, the junction kept 20 bases outside the gene matches. Germline-derived CDR1 and CDR2 are GEAIGNYY and EKD. The CDR3 nucleotides read TGTGCCTGTGACACCGTAGGGAAAACTGGGGGACTTGGGAAGTCCACCGATAAACTCATCTTT. It encodes CACDTVGKTGGLGKSTDKLIF.

Concerning this clone itself: With only one base between it and a far larger clone, this is likely a read error. In the same sample, other DNA sequences code for this CDR3. The chain joins TRDV1 to TRDJ1, with TRDD3 matching over 10 bases. The CDR3 has 26 residues. Germline V gene lookup returns CDR1 TSWWSYY and CDR2 QGS. V lost 0 bases, J lost 0 bases, and 31 bases stayed unmatched. The CDR3 spells CALGELHPLPSYIYWGISPYTDKLIF. The CDR3, as DNA: TGTGCTCTTGGGGAACTACACCCACTGCCTTCCTATATTTACTGGGGGATCTCCCCATACACCGATAAACTCATCTTT.

In its sample, this clone was seen a few times. A far larger clone is a single base away, which makes a read error likely. Other DNA sequences in the sample encode the same CDR3. The chain combines TRAV38-2/DV8 with TRDJ1, with a weak D call TRDD3 (7 bases). Germline V gene data show CDR1 as TSESDYY and CDR2 as QEAYKQQN. CDR3 length: 20 residues. CDR3: CAYRRAPPTVLGSNTDKLIF. Here the CDR3 DNA reads TGTGCTTATAGGAGGGCTCCTCCTACCGTACTGGGGAGTAACACCGATAAACTTATCTTT.

Concerning this clone: This DNA's translation differs at residue 8 from TCRdb's protein, which comes from a much larger clone; a read error is likely, and the protein shown is translated from the DNA. The chain has TRDV1 and TRDJ1; 10 bases match TRDD3. The CDR3 extends over 23 amino acids. Germline assignment: CDR1 TSWWSYY and CDR2 QGS. V lost 4 bases, J lost 1 base, and 27 bases stayed unmatched. The CDR3 DNA is TGTGCTCTTGGGGCCCTCCCAATCCTCCTCAAAAGCAGGGGGATACGCGGCACCGATAAACTCATCTTT. Amino acids: CALGALPILLKSRGIRGTDKLIF.